Below, 16 T cell receptor beta chains from the same sample are listed, as sequenced in a study of T cell changes during pregnancy in multiple sclerosis (dated by TCRdb to about 2019). The library was obtained by the immunoSEQ multiplex PCR assay. TCRdb stores this immuneACCESS table with in-frame sequences only. Part of the clones is absent; in the studies checked, under half of the shortfall reflects unresolved V genes, and no reason is known for the rest. The sample table shows approximately 68,000 clones, and approximately 91% are seen once. Together, the top ten hold approximately 1.5% of the sample. The specimen comprised peripheral blood, sampled in the second trimester of pregnancy. Source of these receptors: a female donor with multiple sclerosis, enrolled in a pregnancy study.

The rearrangement joins TRBV6-5 to TRBJ2-3; 8 nucleotides agree with TRBD2. After removal of 5 bases from V and 4 bases from J, the junction contained 5 bases not matched to a gene. The CDR3 consists of 14 residues. CDR1 is MNHEY, CDR2 SVGAGI, per germline. For the CDR3, the DNA is TGTGCCAGCAGTCCTGGGACTAGGCCAGATACGCAGTATTTT. As protein: CASSPGTRPDTQYF.

V usage is TRBV28 and J usage is TRBJ2-1; tentatively, D is TRBD2 (6 bases). The CDR3 runs 15 residues. Looked up from germline, CDR1 is MDHEN and CDR2 is SYDVKM. V gave up 3 bases and J gave up 0 bases, with 9 bases separating them. The CDR3 reads CASSFGGSSYNEQFF. The CDR3 nucleotides are TGTGCCAGCAGTTTCGGAGGGAGCTCCTACAATGAGCAGTTCTTC.

The V and J genes are TRBV6-5 and TRBJ2-1; 8 bases map to TRBD1. CDR1 is MNHEY, CDR2 SVGAGI, per germline. The CDR3 covers 15 residues. Trimming removed 6 bases from V and 3 bases from J; junction bases left unmatched: 7. In nucleotides, the CDR3 is TGTGCCAGCAGCTCAGGACAGGGAAACTACAATGAGCAGTTCTTC. Protein product: CASSSGQGNYNEQFF.

J is TRBJ1-2 and V is TRBV7-9; 9 bases agree with TRBD1. The CDR3 contains 17 residues. Germline loops: CDR1 SEHNR, CDR2 FQNEAQ (reference sequence). The V gene end was trimmed by 1 base and the J gene end by 7 bases; junction bases not matched to a gene: 13. Here the CDR3 reads CASSLGSGTGLSSGYTF. CDR3 in DNA: TGTGCCAGCAGCTTAGGGTCCGGGACAGGGTTATCCTCTGGCTACACCTTC.

The chain has TRBV18 and TRBJ2-7, with TRBD1 matching over 9 bases. The germline CDR1 and CDR2 sequences are KGHSH and LQKENI. J lost 1 base, V lost 5 bases, and 6 bases had no gene match. This CDR3 has 15 amino acids. The CDR3 nucleotides read TGTGCCAGCTCAGCAGCGGGACAGGGTTCCTACGAGCAGTACTTC. This codes for CASSAAGQGSYEQYF.

This chain uses TRBV9 with TRBJ2-4; D is perhaps TRBD1 (6 bases). CDR3 length equals 13 residues. V was shortened by 3 bases and J by 8 bases, with 12 bases between the two germline ends. Germline loops: CDR1 SGDLS, CDR2 YYNGEE. CDR3 DNA sequence: TGTGCCAGCAGCGCAAGGACAGAGGACATTCAGTACTTC. Residues: CASSARTEDIQYF.

The J gene is TRBJ1-3, the V gene TRBV6-6; 10 bases map to TRBD1. Germline V CDR1 and CDR2: MNHNY, SVGAGI (reference sequence). This CDR3 spans 14 amino acids. V shed 5 bases and J 11 bases; nucleotides not matched to a gene: 9. The CDR3 reads CASSQGQGRRPIYF. In DNA form, the CDR3 reads TGTGCCAGCAGTCAGGGACAGGGGCGTCGTCCCATATATTTT.

The J gene is TRBJ2-3, the V gene TRBV4-2, with TRBD2 as a possible D gene (6 bases). In germline, CDR1 is LGHNA, CDR2 YNFKEQ. The CDR3 runs to 14 residues. The V end lost 0 bases, the J end lost 10 bases, and 14 bases lay between the germline ends. CDR3 in DNA: TGTGCCAGCAGCCAAGAGGCGGATGCTAGCGCGCAGTATTTT. Translated: CASSQEADASAQYF.

The chain combines TRBV9 with TRBJ2-3; tentative D call: TRBD1 (6 bases). From germline, CDR1 is SGDLS and CDR2 YYNGEE. Trimming shortened V by 0 bases and J by 1 base, and 12 bases separated the two germline ends. The CDR3 runs 16 residues. The CDR3 loop reads CASSVAPTGRTDTQYF. CDR3 nucleotide sequence: TGTGCCAGCAGCGTAGCCCCGACAGGCCGCACAGATACGCAGTATTTT.

This clone has only one observation. This chain joins TRBV19 and TRBJ2-7; D is uncertain. The CDR3 runs 11 residues. Germline V gene lookup returns CDR1 LNHDA and CDR2 SQIVND (reference sequence). V dropped 5 bases and J dropped 4 bases, with 6 bases sitting between them. CDR3 in amino acids: CASSYAYEQYF. The CDR3 DNA reads TGTGCCAGTAGTTACGCGTACGAGCAGTACTTC.

The gene calls are TRBV5-1 and TRBJ2-5; 8 bases are shared with TRBD1. Trimming removed 2 bases from V and 2 bases from J; junction bases left unmatched: 11. Germline V gene lookup returns CDR1 SGHRS and CDR2 YFSETQ. There are 17 residues in the CDR3. Here the CDR3 DNA reads TGCGCCAGCAGCTTCGTTGGGTTGACAGGGGCTCAAGAGACCCAGTACTTC. Translation: CASSFVGLTGAQETQYF.

The chain carries TRBV30 and TRBJ2-1; 8 bases line up with TRBD2. J was trimmed by 6 bases and V by 5 bases; bases with no gene match: 15. Germline V lookup: CDR1 GTSNPN, CDR2 SVGIG (reference sequence). The CDR3 sequence is 16 residues long. As DNA, the CDR3 is TGTGCCTGGGATCTTGAAGGGACTAGGGGGTTCAATGAGCAGTTCTTC. It encodes CAWDLEGTRGFNEQFF.

The CDR3 protein is CASGVGGTVTGELFF. The CDR3 coding sequence is TGTGCCAGTGGGGTTGGGGGGACGGTGACCGGGGAGCTGTTTTTT. The chain links TRBV6-1 to TRBJ2-2; TRBD2 is a possible D gene (6 bases). The V end was cut by 9 bases, the J end by 5 bases, with 19 bases between. CDR3 size: 15 residues. Germline CDR1 and CDR2: MNHNS and SASEGT.

This chain links TRBV6-1 with TRBJ1-2; D is possibly TRBD1 (5 bases). The germline gives CDR1 MNHNS, CDR2 SASEGT. Trimming removed 3 bases from V and 0 bases from J, with 20 bases in between. This CDR3 contains 18 residues. In DNA, the CDR3 is TGTGCCAGCAGTGACAGGGATACAAGCAGGTCTTCTAACTATGGCTACACCTTC. Its protein is CASSDRDTSRSSNYGYTF.

The chain uses TRBV5-1 and TRBJ1-1, with D perhaps matching TRBD1 (5 bases). Germline CDR1 reads SGHRS; CDR2 reads YFSETQ. The length of the CDR3 is 16 residues. The V end lost 1 base, the J end lost 1 base, and 14 bases lay between the germline ends. The CDR3 loop reads CASSLIPRGSNTEAFF. DNA of the CDR3: TGCGCCAGCAGCTTGATTCCCCGGGGGTCGAACACTGAAGCTTTCTTT.

The chain uses TRBV6-6 and TRBJ2-3, with 7 bases identical to TRBD2. Germline lookup yields CDR1 MNHNY and CDR2 SVGAGI (reference sequence). The CDR3 runs 14 residues. The J segment lost 0 bases and the V segment lost 4 bases, leaving 1 base of the junction unmatched. CDR3 amino acids: CASSFGGSTDTQYF. DNA of the CDR3: TGTGCCAGCAGTTTCGGGGGGAGCACAGATACGCAGTATTTT.